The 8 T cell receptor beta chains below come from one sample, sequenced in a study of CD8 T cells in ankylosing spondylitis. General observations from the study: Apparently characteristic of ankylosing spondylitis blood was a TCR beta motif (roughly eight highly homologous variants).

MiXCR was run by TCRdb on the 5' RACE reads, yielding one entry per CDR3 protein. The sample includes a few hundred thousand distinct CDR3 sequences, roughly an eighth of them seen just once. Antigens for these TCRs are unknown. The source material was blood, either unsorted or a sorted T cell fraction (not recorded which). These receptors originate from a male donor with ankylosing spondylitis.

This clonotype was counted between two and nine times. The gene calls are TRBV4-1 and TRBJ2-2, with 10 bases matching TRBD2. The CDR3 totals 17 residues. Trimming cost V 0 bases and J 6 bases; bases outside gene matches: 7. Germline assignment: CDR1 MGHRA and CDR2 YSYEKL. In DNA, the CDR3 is TGCGCCAGCAGCCAAGATGGGCTAGCGGGAGTACCCGGGGAGCTGTTTTTT. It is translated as CASSQDGLAGVPGELFF.

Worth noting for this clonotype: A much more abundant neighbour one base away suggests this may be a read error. CDR3 region: CATSDPRTGRSWELFF. CDR3 sequence (DNA): TGTGCCACCAGTGATCCCAGGACAGGGAGGTCCTGGGAGCTGTTTTTT. V and J are TRBV24-1 and TRBJ2-2; TRBD1 aligns across 8 bases. CDR3 length equals 16 residues. Germline V gene sequence: CDR1 KGHDR, CDR2 SFDVKD. J lost 9 bases, V lost 3 bases, and 11 bases had no gene match.

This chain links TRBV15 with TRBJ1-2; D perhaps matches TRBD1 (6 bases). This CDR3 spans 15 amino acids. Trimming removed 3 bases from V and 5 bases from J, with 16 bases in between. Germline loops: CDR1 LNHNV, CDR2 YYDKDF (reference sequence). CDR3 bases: TGTGCCACCAGCAGTTTGGAGGGGGTAGGGTATGGCTACACCTTC. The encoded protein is CATSSLEGVGYGYTF.

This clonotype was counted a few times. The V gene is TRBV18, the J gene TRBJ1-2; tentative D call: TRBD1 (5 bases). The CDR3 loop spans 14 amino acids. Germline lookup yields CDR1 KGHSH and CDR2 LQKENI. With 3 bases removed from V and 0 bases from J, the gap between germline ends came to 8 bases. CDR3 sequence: CASSPQDTNYGYTF. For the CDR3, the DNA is TGTGCCAGCTCACCCCAGGACACTAACTATGGCTACACCTTC.

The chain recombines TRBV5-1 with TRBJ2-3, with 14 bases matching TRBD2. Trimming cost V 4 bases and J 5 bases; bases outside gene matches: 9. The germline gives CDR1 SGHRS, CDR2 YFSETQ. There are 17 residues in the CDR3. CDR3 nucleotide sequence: TGCGCCAGCAGCGAAGGGACTAGCGGGAGTGAGGGAGATACGCAGTATTTT. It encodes CASSEGTSGSEGDTQYF.

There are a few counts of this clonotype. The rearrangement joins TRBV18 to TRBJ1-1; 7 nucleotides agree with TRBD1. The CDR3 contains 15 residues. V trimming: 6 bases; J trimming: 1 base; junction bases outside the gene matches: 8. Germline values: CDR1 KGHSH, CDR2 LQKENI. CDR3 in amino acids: CASSLPGGWNTEAFF. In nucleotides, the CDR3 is TGTGCCAGCTCGCTCCCAGGGGGGTGGAACACTGAAGCTTTCTTT.

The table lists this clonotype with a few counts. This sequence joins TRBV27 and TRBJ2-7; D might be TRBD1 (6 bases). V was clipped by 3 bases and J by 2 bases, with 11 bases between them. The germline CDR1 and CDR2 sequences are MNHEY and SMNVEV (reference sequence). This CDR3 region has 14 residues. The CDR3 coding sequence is TGTGCCAGCAGTTTTGGGTGGGGGCCCTACGAGCAGTACTTC. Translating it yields CASSFGWGPYEQYF.

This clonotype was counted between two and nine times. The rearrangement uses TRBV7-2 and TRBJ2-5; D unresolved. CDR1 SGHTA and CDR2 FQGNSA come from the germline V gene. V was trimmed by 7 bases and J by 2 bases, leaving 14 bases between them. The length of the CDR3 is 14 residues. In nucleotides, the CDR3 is TGTGCCAGCACCCCAGTTGTGGGGCAAGAGACCCAGTACTTC. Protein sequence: CASTPVVGQETQYF.